These 15 T cell receptor beta chains share one sample of origin, sequenced in a study of human T cells and chemical hapten exposure. MiXCR, run by TCRdb on the RACE reads, gives a single entry per CDR3 protein. Here the sample spans about 110,000 distinct CDR3 sequences, approximately 8.8% being singletons. As for time point: patch test 2, 6 weeks after DPC sensitization. Described treatment: therapeutic diphenylcyclopropenone sensitization with weekly scalp DPC. This specimen consisted of whole blood, obtained in connection with sensitization to the hapten diphenylcyclopropenone (DPC). The receptors were sampled from a woman aged 40 to 55 with alopecia areata. Some clones in this sample may be carry-over from other donors' samples.

CDR3 sequence: CSARLTSGGARNEQFF. The CDR3 coding sequence is TGCAGTGCTCGTCTGACTAGCGGGGGGGCGAGGAATGAGCAGTTCTTC. This chain joins TRBV20-1 and TRBJ2-1; the match to TRBD2 covers 14 bases. After removal of 5 bases from V and 7 bases from J, the junction contained 10 bases not matched to a gene. Germline V gene lookup returns CDR1 DFQATT and CDR2 SNEGSKA (reference sequence). CDR3 length equals 16 residues.

The chain recombines TRBV5-5 with TRBJ2-1; D not resolved. CDR1 and CDR2 from the germline V gene are SGHKS and YYEKEE (reference sequence). This CDR3 is 15 amino acids long. V lost 3 bases and J lost 1, with 11 bases in between. The CDR3 region is CASSSSPTSYNEQFF. The CDR3 nucleotides are TGTGCCAGCAGCTCATCTCCTACGTCCTACAATGAGCAGTTCTTC.

CDR3 in amino acids: CASSIADRTDTQYF. CDR3 DNA: TGTGCCAGCAGTATAGCGGACCGAACAGATACGCAGTATTTT. The V gene is TRBV2, the J gene TRBJ2-3, with D perhaps TRBD2 (6 bases). Deletions cut 5 bases from V and 3 bases from J, with 12 bases between. Germline CDR1 reads SNHLY; CDR2 reads FYNNEI. This CDR3 comprises 14 residues.

This chain links TRBV4-2 with TRBJ2-7; 10 bases are shared with TRBD2. The junction had 8 bases not matched to a gene; V was cut back by 3 bases and J by 3 bases. Germline V gives CDR1 LGHNA, CDR2 YNFKEQ. The CDR3 covers 16 residues. The CDR3 DNA sequence: TGTGCCAGCAGCCAGGATAGCGGGGGGTTGCACTACGAGCAGTACTTC. It encodes CASSQDSGGLHYEQYF.

This clonotype was detected ten times or more. The chain carries TRBV7-2 and TRBJ2-7, with D possibly TRBD1 on 6 matching bases. Looked up from germline, CDR1 is SGHTA and CDR2 is FQGNSA. The CDR3 is 15 amino acids. V gave up 3 bases and J gave up 3 bases, with 15 bases separating them. The chain's CDR3 is CASSFRAGQIYEQYF. The CDR3 DNA reads TGTGCCAGCAGCTTTAGAGCTGGACAGATCTACGAGCAGTACTTC.

This clonotype was seen repeatedly, ten times or more. The rearrangement uses TRBV6-2 or TRBV6-3 and TRBJ1-2; 7 bases match TRBD1. V lost 6 bases to trimming and J lost 4 bases; unmatched junction nucleotides: 11. Germline V gives CDR1 MNHEY, CDR2 SVGEGT. CDR3 length: 15 residues. Here the CDR3 DNA reads TGTGCCAGCAGATCTACCGGGACAGCTTCCTATGGCTACACCTTC. This sequence encodes CASRSTGTASYGYTF.

This clonotype appeared many times. The chain uses TRBV12-3 or TRBV12-4 and TRBJ2-7; D gene unclear. The CDR3 consists of 13 residues. Trimming shortened V by 4 bases and J by 4 bases, and 11 bases separated the two germline ends. This chain's CDR3 is CASSSRPPYEQYF. The CDR3 nucleotides read TGTGCCAGCAGTTCCCGTCCCCCATACGAGCAGTACTTC.

The rearrangement uses TRBV4-1 and TRBJ1-2; D may be TRBD1 (6 bases). Germline V gene data show CDR1 as MGHRA and CDR2 as YSYEKL. The CDR3 sequence is 16 residues long. Trimming cost V 0 bases and J 3 bases, with 14 bases left between them. CDR3 DNA: TGCGCCAGCAGCCAAGATAGGGGGGGCGCGGACTATGGCTACACCTTC. Translating gives CASSQDRGGADYGYTF.

This clonotype has at least ten counts. V and J are TRBV12-3 or TRBV12-4 and TRBJ2-3; no reliable D call. The CDR3 runs 13 residues. V gave up 3 bases and J gave up 4 bases, with 8 bases separating them. The CDR3 sequence: CASSFGSADTQYF. CDR3 coding DNA: TGTGCCAGCAGTTTCGGAAGCGCAGATACGCAGTATTTT.

V gene TRBV4-2 combines with J gene TRBJ2-7, with D perhaps matching TRBD2 (7 bases). Trimming cost V 4 bases and J 4 bases, with 17 bases left between them. CDR3 length equals 15 residues. Germline V lookup: CDR1 LGHNA, CDR2 YNFKEQ. Here the CDR3 DNA reads TGTGCCAGCAGCCCCGAACCGGGGGGCCGGTACGAGCAGTACTTC. This codes for CASSPEPGGRYEQYF.

CDR3 sequence reads: CASSRAGINYEQYF. The CDR3 coding sequence is TGTGCCAGCAGTCGGGCAGGGATCAACTACGAGCAGTACTTC. The chain uses TRBV28 and TRBJ2-7; possibly TRBD1 for D (5 bases). This CDR3 contains 14 residues. The V end lost 5 bases, the J end lost 3 bases, and 14 bases lay between the germline ends. Per germline, CDR1 MDHEN and CDR2 SYDVKM.

Ten or more counts support this clonotype. The rearrangement links TRBV27 to TRBJ1-1; possibly TRBD1 for D (6 bases). Trimming shortened V by 4 bases and J by 5 bases, and 17 bases separated the two germline ends. In germline, CDR1 is MNHEY, CDR2 SMNVEV (reference sequence). This CDR3 comprises 15 residues. As DNA, the CDR3 is TGTGCCAGCAGTTGGAAAAGAGGGGGGGAGACTGAAGCTTTCTTT. Its translation is CASSWKRGGETEAFF.

Only a few counts were recorded for this clonotype. The chain carries TRBV7-9 and TRBJ2-3, with TRBD2 identical over 10 bases. The CDR3 runs 15 residues. Germline V lookup: CDR1 SEHNR, CDR2 FQNEAQ (reference sequence). V lost 4 bases and J lost 5; bases outside the gene matches: 6. As DNA, the CDR3 is TGTGCCAGCAGCTCCCCACTAGCGGGGTTAGATACGCAGTATTTT. Translating it yields CASSSPLAGLDTQYF.

The chain recombines TRBV20-1 with TRBJ1-1, with a weak D call TRBD1 (6 bases). Trimming cost V 3 bases and J 0 bases, with 11 bases left between them. Germline V gene sequence: CDR1 DFQATT, CDR2 SNEGSKA (reference sequence). The CDR3 sequence is 14 residues long. The CDR3 reads CSARGGPLNTEAFF. CDR3 DNA sequence: TGCAGTGCTAGGGGGGGGCCTCTGAACACTGAAGCTTTCTTT.

This clonotype has more than one count but fewer than ten. The chain recombines TRBV5-1 with TRBJ2-2; D may be TRBD2 (6 bases). Germline V lookup: CDR1 SGHRS, CDR2 YFSETQ. Trimming stripped 4 bases from V and 2 bases from J, with 12 bases between. The CDR3 is 15 amino acids. CDR3 coding DNA: TGCGCCAGCAGCGCGGGCGGGGCCAACACCGGGGAGCTGTTTTTT. This codes for CASSAGGANTGELFF.